The 18 T cell receptor beta chains presented below share a single source sample, sequenced in a study of a mutant IDH1 vaccine in newly diagnosed glioma. Time point reported: baseline, week 1 (first vaccination visit). Treatment denoted: pre-vaccination baseline after standard-of-care therapy. The method was immunoSEQ multiplex PCR; TCRdb's version includes in-frame clones alone and lacks a portion of them. The repertoire consists of roughly 50,000 clones, with around 80% occurring once and the leading ten covering about a fifth. Sequenced material: PBMCs, taken from a glioma patient treated with radiotherapy, temozolomide or both. The receptors derive from a man aged 18 to 35 with glioma.

The CDR3 region is CASSQGNLDEKLFF. The CDR3 DNA sequence: TGCGCCAGCAGCCAGGGGAACCTGGATGAAAAACTGTTTTTT. The genes are TRBV4-1 and TRBJ1-4; D is unresolved. Germline V gives CDR1 MGHRA, CDR2 YSYEKL. The CDR3 consists of 14 residues. Trimming stripped 3 bases from V and 6 bases from J, with 11 bases between.

V is TRBV11-2 and J is TRBJ1-5, with 8 bases aligning to TRBD1. The V and J ends lost 5 bases and 3 bases, in that order; junction bases with no gene match: 6. This CDR3 has 15 residues. The germline CDR1 and CDR2 sequences are SGHAT and FQNNGV. The CDR3 spells CASSRRTGYNQPQHF. In DNA, the CDR3 is TGTGCCAGCAGCCGCCGGACAGGGTACAATCAGCCCCAGCATTTT.

This chain uses TRBV5-1 with TRBJ1-3; D unresolved. The CDR3 spans 15 residues. Germline V gene sequence: CDR1 SGHRS, CDR2 YFSETQ. Trimming pared 0 bases from V and 2 bases from J, leaving 9 bases between. CDR3 bases: TGCGCCAGCAGCTTGGAGGCCGCGGCTGGAAACACCATATATTTT. Amino acid sequence: CASSLEAAAGNTIYF.

This chain joins TRBV27 and TRBJ2-7; either TRBD1 or TRBD2 may fit D (6 bases each). CDR3 size: 14 residues. Trimming shortened V by 0 bases and J by 11 bases, and 17 bases separated the two germline ends. Germline-derived CDR1 and CDR2 are MNHEY and SMNVEV (reference sequence). CDR3 bases: TGTGCCAGCAGTTTATCGTCGGGGGCAAAAGGGAAGTACTTC. It is translated as CASSLSSGAKGKYF.

The V call is TRBV5-6, the J call TRBJ2-1; D may be TRBD2 (6 bases). V lost 5 bases and J lost 3, with 21 bases in between. The CDR3 has 17 amino acids. CDR1 and CDR2 (germline): SGHDT, YYEEEE. CDR3 region: CASSFNLGGRLYNEQFF. CDR3 nucleotides: TGTGCCAGCAGTTTCAATTTAGGAGGGAGGCTCTACAATGAGCAGTTCTTC. Using reference TRBV5-6 and TRBJ2-1 for the parts outside the CDR3, the full variable domain is DAGVTQSPTHLIKTRGQQVTLRCSPKSGHDTVSWYQQALGQGPQFIFQYYEEEERQRGNFPDRFSGHQFPNYSSELNVNALLLGDSALYLCASSFNLGGRLYNEQFFGPGTRLTVL.

This clone has more than one count but fewer than ten. The chain joins TRBV5-4 to TRBJ1-1, with 8 bases fitting TRBD1. Germline-derived CDR1 and CDR2 are SGHNT and YYREEE (reference sequence). Trimming removed 4 bases from V and 7 bases from J; junction bases left unmatched: 12. There are 15 residues in the CDR3. The CDR3 loop reads CASSQYGQGRGEAFF. The CDR3 DNA sequence: TGTGCCAGCAGCCAATACGGACAGGGTAGGGGTGAAGCTTTCTTT.

This chain connects TRBV9 to TRBJ2-5; 11 bases match TRBD2. Per the germline V gene, CDR1 is SGDLS and CDR2 is YYNGEE. V lost 4 bases to trimming and J lost 4 bases; unmatched junction nucleotides: 9. The CDR3 is 16 amino acids. The CDR3 spells CASSLGGTSGLETQYF. The CDR3 nucleotides are TGTGCCAGCAGCTTGGGAGGGACTAGCGGATTAGAGACCCAGTACTTC.

This rearrangement joins TRBV4-1 to TRBJ2-2; TRBD2 matches 9 bases. CDR3 length: 17 residues. The V segment lost 0 bases and the J segment 0 bases; nucleotides outside the gene matches: 2. Per the germline V gene, CDR1 is MGHRA and CDR2 is YSYEKL. This CDR3 reads CASSQEQRGANTGELFF. The DNA of the CDR3 is TGCGCCAGCAGCCAAGAGCAGCGGGGGGCGAACACCGGGGAGCTGTTTTTT.

CDR3 sequence (DNA): TGCGCCAGCAGCTTGGCCGGAGGGTTCCCAGCGGGTGGCTACACCTTC. Protein: CASSLAGGFPAGGYTF. This chain links TRBV5-1 with TRBJ1-2, with unresolved D. Trimming removed 0 bases at V and 7 bases at J, with 19 bases between. This CDR3 contains 16 residues. Germline CDR1 reads SGHRS; CDR2 reads YFSETQ.

The V call is TRBV27, the J call TRBJ1-3, with D tentatively TRBD1 (6 bases). The length of the CDR3 is 16 residues. V was trimmed by 7 bases and J by 0 bases, leaving 16 bases between them. Germline lookup yields CDR1 MNHEY and CDR2 SMNVEV (reference sequence). The CDR3 region is CASKLSLQGSGNTIYF. The CDR3 bases are TGTGCCAGCAAATTGTCGTTACAGGGCTCTGGAAACACCATATATTTT.

Turning to this clone: One end of the junction fails to match germline, which may point to a read error. The J gene is TRBJ2-2, the V gene TRBV27; the match to TRBD1 covers 12 bases. CDR1 is MNHEY, CDR2 SMNVEV, per germline (reference sequence). The CDR3 spans 16 residues. For the CDR3, the DNA is TGTGCCAGCAATTTAGGGACAGGGGGCGCCACCGGGGAGCTGTTTTTT. Translated, it gives CASNLGTGGATGELFF.

J is TRBJ2-7 and V is TRBV10-2; D gene unclear. Trimming shortened V by 4 bases and J by 2 bases, and 6 bases separated the two germline ends. Germline CDR1 is WSHSY and CDR2 is SAAADI. The CDR3 contains 12 residues. This CDR3 is CASSAFPYEQYF. The CDR3 DNA reads as TGCGCCAGCAGTGCTTTTCCCTACGAGCAGTACTTC.

The genes are TRBV7-2 and TRBJ1-6, with D uncertain. V was cut by 6 bases and J by 4 bases, with 13 bases left in between. CDR1 and CDR2 (germline): SGHTA, FQGNSA. The CDR3 runs to 15 residues. The CDR3 DNA sequence: TGTGCCAGCAGACCCTTCGACGGATATAATTCACCCCTCCACTTT. Translating gives CASRPFDGYNSPLHF.

This chain connects TRBV6-1 to TRBJ2-3, with 8 bases fitting TRBD2. V dropped 2 bases and J dropped 0; count of bases not matched to a gene: 7. Germline CDR1 reads MNHNS; CDR2 reads SASEGT. This CDR3 has 17 amino acids. CDR3 amino acids: CASSEHLAGSSTDTQYF. The CDR3 DNA reads TGTGCCAGCAGTGAACATTTAGCGGGGTCTAGCACAGATACGCAGTATTTT.

V and J are TRBV5-1 and TRBJ2-5; D might be TRBD1 (6 bases). CDR1 and CDR2 from the germline V gene are SGHRS and YFSETQ. With 2 bases removed from V and 5 bases from J, the gap between germline ends came to 13 bases. The CDR3 runs to 14 residues. The CDR3 protein is CASSFSGGVETQYF. The CDR3 bases are TGCGCCAGCAGCTTCAGTGGGGGCGTGGAGACCCAGTACTTC.

The gene calls are TRBV6-5 and TRBJ1-6; D gene ambiguous. The CDR3 runs 14 residues. V was clipped by 2 bases and J by 9 bases, with 11 bases between them. From germline, CDR1 is MNHEY and CDR2 SVGAGI. The CDR3 protein is CASSYQDRLSPLHF. DNA for the CDR3: TGTGCCAGCAGTTACCAGGACCGACTTTCACCCCTCCACTTT.

This rearrangement joins TRBV2 to TRBJ1-4; D gene ambiguous. Per the germline V gene, CDR1 is SNHLY and CDR2 is FYNNEI. This CDR3 has 13 residues. Trimming removed 8 bases at V and 2 bases at J, with 9 bases between. CDR3 sequence reads: CASSGVTNEKLFF. CDR3 in DNA: TGTGCCAGCTCCGGCGTGACTAATGAAAAACTGTTTTTT.

The chain couples TRBV5-8 to TRBJ2-7; unclear D gene. The CDR3 covers 11 residues. CDR1 is SGHTS and CDR2 is YDEGEE in the germline V gene. Trimming removed 5 bases at V and 4 bases at J, with 7 bases between. The CDR3 is CASSPHYEQYF. CDR3 in DNA: TGTGCCAGCAGTCCCCATTACGAGCAGTACTTC.